This TCR beta chain was documented in a study of PD-L1 blockade in urothelial cancer. Regarding time point: pretreatment peripheral blood. What went into each PCR as a spike was synthetic TCR analog templates. Produced via immunoSEQ multiplex PCR; TCRdb's table is partial and in-frame only. The sample lists around 130,000 clones; approximately 84% were seen once. This CDR3 spans 14 amino acids. This rearrangement joins TRBV12-1 to TRBJ2-1; no check of the table's D call, TRBD1, against the DNA was made. TRBV12-1 is reported as a pseudogene. This material consisted of PBMCs, taken around atezolizumab (anti-PD-L1) treatment. This TCR was recovered from a man between 50 and 59 years old with urothelial cancer. CDR3 bases: TGTGCCACCGCACCGGGACAGGGGTCCCATGAGCAGTTCTTC. Its protein is CATAPGQGSHEQFF.